The rows below give T cell receptor beta chains drawn from one sample of a study of blood T cells in healthy people across ages. Using its own MiXCR run on the 5' RACE reads, TCRdb lists one record per CDR3 protein. The table includes under 800,000 distinct CDR3 sequences, more than 20% detected once. Sequencing was performed on blood. All receptors come from a man between 65 and 85 years old in good health. Both conserved end residues are part of each CDR3. A D gene is named only where the DNA matches it firmly. A clone size is listed for some rows: how often the clone was seen (once, few, many), or a class if it is expanded.

TRBJ1-5	TRBV20-1	few	NA	CSASDGNQPQHF	TGCAGTGCTAGTGATGGGAATCAGCCCCAGCATTTT
TRBJ1-4	TRBV5-1	NA	NA	CASSFNTPTNEKLFF	TGCGCCAGCAGCTTTAACACCCCAACTAATGAAAAACTGTTTTTT
TRBJ2-1	TRBV19	NA	NA	CASSIDSAAVRFF	TGTGCCAGTAGTATAGATTCGGCCGCAGTTCGGTTCTTC
TRBJ2-1	TRBV7-6	few	NA	CASSPGRKTIVNEQFF	TGTGCCAGCAGCCCAGGACGGAAAACTATAGTGAATGAGCAGTTCTTC
TRBJ1-4	TRBV5-8	NA	NA	CASSLEPLSEKLFF	TGTGCCAGCAGCTTGGAGCCGCTCAGTGAAAAACTGTTTTTT
TRBJ2-2	TRBV5-1	NA	NA	CASSRGASGVNGELFF	TGCGCCAGCAGTAGGGGGGCGTCGGGAGTGAACGGGGAGCTGTTTTTT
TRBJ2-1	TRBV6-1	few	NA	CASSEGLQTLTGTKYNEQFF	TGTGCCAGCAGTGAAGGGCTCCAGACCCTAACCGGGACCAAGTACAATGAGCAGTTCTTC
TRBJ2-3	TRBV7-9	few	TRBD1	CASSADRAKDTQYF	TGTGCCAGCAGCGCCGACAGGGCGAAAGATACGCAGTATTTT
TRBJ2-7	TRBV5-1	few	TRBD2	CASSLDLAGTKVGYF	TGCGCCAGCAGCTTGGATCTAGCGGGTACTAAGGTTGGGTACTTC
TRBJ2-1	TRBV20-1	NA	TRBD2	CSAKAGGNYNEQFF	TGCAGTGCCAAAGCGGGAGGGAACTACAATGAGCAGTTCTTC
TRBJ2-7	TRBV6-5	few	NA	CASSQSPVYEQYF	TGTGCCAGCAGTCAATCCCCGGTCTACGAGCAGTACTTC
TRBJ2-2	TRBV9	NA	TRBD1	CASSPDRADTGELFF	TGTGCCAGCAGCCCCGACAGGGCGGACACCGGGGAGCTGTTTTTT
TRBJ1-6	TRBV20-1	NA	NA	CSASGREGSPLHF	TGCAGTGCTAGTGGCCGGGAAGGGTCACCCCTCCACTTT
TRBJ2-3	TRBV30	few	TRBD2	CAWSVSGSGDTQYF	TGTGCCTGGAGTGTAAGCGGGAGTGGAGATACGCAGTATTTT
TRBJ2-2	TRBV5-1	few	TRBD1	CASRTSGTAGGELFF	TGCGCCAGCAGAACGTCGGGGACAGCCGGCGGGGAGCTGTTTTTT
TRBJ2-5	TRBV6-2/TRBV6-3	NA	NA	CASNPPEEETQYF	TGTGCCAGCAATCCACCCGAGGAAGAGACCCAGTACTTC
TRBJ2-3	TRBV20-1	NA	TRBD2	CSARGLAGDRWDTRYF	TGCAGTGCTAGGGGCCTAGCGGGAGATCGGTGGGATACGCGGTATTTT
TRBJ2-4	TRBV7-2	few	NA	CASSLMIWAKNIQYF	TGTGCCAGCAGCTTAATGATCTGGGCCAAAAACATTCAGTACTTC
TRBJ2-3	TRBV15	many	NA	CATSRFRVTDTQYF	TGTGCCACCAGCAGATTCAGGGTCACAGATACGCAGTATTTT
TRBJ2-3	TRBV12-3/TRBV12-4	NA	NA	CASAVGSGKFTDTQYF	TGTGCCAGTGCGGTTGGTAGCGGAAAATTCACAGATACGCAGTATTTT
TRBJ2-1	TRBV7-2	NA	TRBD1	CASSLAGQGGFEQFF	TGTGCCAGCAGCTTAGCGGGACAGGGGGGTTTTGAGCAGTTCTTC
TRBJ2-2	TRBV28	NA	NA	CASSFVGPNTGELFF	TGTGCCAGCAGTTTCGTGGGACCGAACACCGGGGAGCTGTTTTTT
TRBJ1-1	TRBV5-1	few	NA	CASSPGPQKKNTEAFF	TGCGCCAGCAGCCCGGGACCGCAAAAAAAGAACACTGAAGCTTTCTTT
TRBJ2-5	TRBV3-1	NA	TRBD2	CASSLYSGTSGSKETQYF	TGTGCCAGCAGCCTTTATTCCGGGACTAGCGGGAGTAAGGAGACCCAGTACTTC
TRBJ2-7	TRBV4-2	many	NA	CASSQEGTGPYEQYF	TGTGCCAGCAGCCAAGAGGGGACGGGCCCCTACGAGCAGTACTTC
TRBJ2-3	TRBV5-1	NA	TRBD2	CASSSHYSGRADTQYF	TGCGCCAGCAGCTCACACTATAGCGGGAGAGCGGATACGCAGTATTTT
TRBJ2-5	TRBV7-2	many	NA	CASSGPRGSETQYF	TGTGCCAGCAGCGGACCGAGGGGTAGCGAGACCCAGTACTTC
TRBJ2-1	TRBV11-2	NA	TRBD1	CASSFTGGLNEQFF	TGTGCCAGCAGCTTCACAGGGGGTTTGAATGAGCAGTTCTTC
TRBJ2-7	TRBV5-1	NA	NA	CASSVTAGSYEQYF	TGCGCCAGCAGCGTGACGGCGGGTTCCTACGAGCAGTACTTC
TRBJ2-1	TRBV24-1	NA	NA	CATSDSQEPYNEQFF	TGTGCCACCAGTGATTCACAGGAGCCCTACAATGAGCAGTTCTTC
TRBJ2-5	TRBV20-1	few	NA	CSASVTVQETQYF	TGCAGTGCTAGTGTTACAGTACAAGAGACCCAGTACTTC
TRBJ2-7	TRBV28	many	NA	CASSFLGESYEQYF	TGTGCCAGCAGCTTTTTGGGGGAGTCCTACGAGCAGTACTTC
TRBJ2-5	TRBV5-1	few	TRBD1	CASSAPGQGDETQYF	TGCGCCAGCAGCGCACCGGGACAGGGGGATGAGACCCAGTACTTC
TRBJ2-7	TRBV2	many	NA	CASSENPDLEQYF	TGTGCCAGCAGTGAAAACCCGGACCTCGAGCAGTACTTC
TRBJ2-1	TRBV2	NA	NA	CASSENRELKEQFF	TGTGCCAGCAGTGAAAACCGGGAGCTAAAGGAGCAGTTCTTC
TRBJ2-5	TRBV20-1	NA	TRBD1	CSANRQGPPYEQYF	TGCAGTGCTAACCGACAGGGTCCTCCCTACGAACAGTACTTC
TRBJ2-3	TRBV3-1	NA	NA	CASSPGALGGTDTQYF	TGTGCCAGCAGCCCAGGGGCCCTTGGTGGCACAGATACGCAGTATTTT
TRBJ2-4	TRBV6-2/TRBV6-3	few	TRBD1	CASSGQGFIQYF	TGTGCCAGCAGTGGACAGGGTTTTATTCAGTACTTC
TRBJ2-1	TRBV24-1	NA	NA	CATSDLSGTSLGNEQFF	TGTGCCACCAGTGATTTGTCAGGGACCTCCCTGGGCAATGAGCAGTTCTTC
TRBJ2-7	TRBV20-1	few	TRBD2	CSAERSGSDEQYF	TGCAGTGCTGAGAGAAGCGGGAGCGACGAGCAGTACTTC
TRBJ1-1	TRBV6-4	few	NA	CASSEKGGGTEAFF	TGTGCCAGCAGTGAAAAGGGAGGGGGCACTGAAGCTTTCTTT
TRBJ2-3	TRBV24-1	NA	NA	CATAGGGIDTQYF	TGTGCCACCGCCGGGGGCGGGATAGATACGCAGTATTTT
TRBJ2-7	TRBV27	few	NA	CASSFRATSSTYGQYF	TGTGCCAGCAGTTTCCGCGCTACCTCTAGCACCTACGGGCAGTACTTC
TRBJ2-5	TRBV12-3/TRBV12-4	few	TRBD2	CASTHSGRGPETQYF	TGTGCCAGCACCCATAGCGGGAGGGGTCCAGAGACCCAGTACTTC
TRBJ2-7	TRBV4-2	NA	NA	CASSQDVGPLGYEQYF	TGTGCCAGCAGCCAAGACGTCGGACCTTTGGGATACGAGCAGTACTTC
TRBJ2-2	TRBV6-1	few	TRBD1	CASSEPGGAGTGELFF	TGTGCCAGCAGTGAGCCAGGGGGCGCTGGCACCGGGGAGCTGTTTTTT
TRBJ2-5	TRBV5-1	few	NA	CASSLDAMETQYF	TGCGCCAGCAGCTTGGATGCGATGGAGACCCAGTACTTC
TRBJ1-1	TRBV5-1	few	NA	CASSSDREGAEAFF	TGCGCCAGCAGTAGCGACAGAGAAGGGGCTGAAGCTTTCTTT
TRBJ1-5	TRBV28	NA	TRBD1	CASSLYRDRRNQPQHF	TGTGCCAGCAGTTTATACCGGGACAGGAGGAATCAGCCCCAGCATTTT
TRBJ2-1	TRBV5-1	few	TRBD2	CASSLAGGGAGDEQFF	TGCGCCAGCAGCTTGGCTGGGGGTGGTGCGGGAGACGAGCAGTTCTTC
TRBJ2-4	TRBV7-9	NA	TRBD1	CASSLGQGWDIQYF	TGTGCCAGCAGCTTAGGACAGGGTTGGGACATTCAGTACTTC
TRBJ2-7	TRBV28	NA	TRBD2	CASSLSLPGGGYEQYF	TGTGCCAGCAGTTTAAGCCTGCCGGGCGGGGGCTACGAGCAGTACTTC
TRBJ2-5	TRBV3-1	NA	NA	CASSQLRRETQYF	TGTGCCAGCAGCCAACTGCGACGCGAGACCCAGTACTTC
TRBJ2-5	TRBV20-1	many	NA	CSASIGSEETQYF	TGCAGTGCTAGTATCGGAAGTGAAGAGACCCAGTACTTC
TRBJ2-7	TRBV6-2/TRBV6-3	NA	NA	CASMGGTNPYEQYF	TGTGCCAGCATGGGGGGGACAAATCCCTACGAGCAGTACTTC
TRBJ2-7	TRBV20-1	NA	NA	CSAREATYEQYF	TGCAGTGCTAGAGAGGCCACCTACGAGCAGTACTTC
TRBJ2-7	TRBV3-1	few	TRBD1	CASSHGPRRQGASYEQYF	TGTGCCAGCAGCCATGGGCCCCGGAGACAGGGGGCGTCCTACGAGCAGTACTTC
TRBJ2-7	TRBV27	few	TRBD1	CASSLLGTGEYEQYF	TGTGCCAGCAGTCTACTTGGGACAGGAGAGTACGAGCAGTACTTC